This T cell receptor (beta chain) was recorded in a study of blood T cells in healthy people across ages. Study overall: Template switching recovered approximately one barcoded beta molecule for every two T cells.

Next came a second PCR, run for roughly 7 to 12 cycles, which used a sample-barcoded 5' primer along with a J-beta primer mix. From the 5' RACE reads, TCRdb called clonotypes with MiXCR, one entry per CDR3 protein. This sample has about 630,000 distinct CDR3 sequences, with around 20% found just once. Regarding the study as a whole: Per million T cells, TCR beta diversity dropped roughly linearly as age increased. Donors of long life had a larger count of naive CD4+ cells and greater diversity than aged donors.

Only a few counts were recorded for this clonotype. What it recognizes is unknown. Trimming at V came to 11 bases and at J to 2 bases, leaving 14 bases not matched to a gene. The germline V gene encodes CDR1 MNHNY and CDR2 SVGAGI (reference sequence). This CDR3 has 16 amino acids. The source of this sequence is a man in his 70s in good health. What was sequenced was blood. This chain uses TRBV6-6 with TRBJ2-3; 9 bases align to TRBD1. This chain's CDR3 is CASLTRDRAPTDTQYF. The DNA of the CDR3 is TGTGCCTCCCTTACCCGGGACAGGGCCCCCACAGATACGCAGTATTTT.